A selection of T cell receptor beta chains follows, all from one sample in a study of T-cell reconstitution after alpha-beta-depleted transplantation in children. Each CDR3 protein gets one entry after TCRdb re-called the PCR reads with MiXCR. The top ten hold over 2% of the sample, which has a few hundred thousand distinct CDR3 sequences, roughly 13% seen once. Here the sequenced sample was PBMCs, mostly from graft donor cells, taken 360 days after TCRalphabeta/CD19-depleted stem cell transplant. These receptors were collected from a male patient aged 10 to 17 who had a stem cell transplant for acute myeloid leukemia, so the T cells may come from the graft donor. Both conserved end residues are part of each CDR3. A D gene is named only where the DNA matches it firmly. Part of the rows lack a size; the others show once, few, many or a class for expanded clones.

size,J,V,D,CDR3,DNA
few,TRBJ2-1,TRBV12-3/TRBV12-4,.,CASESGIASPQFF,TGTGCCAGCGAGTCAGGAATTGCCTCCCCGCAGTTCTTC
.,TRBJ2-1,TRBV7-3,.,CASSLMAQGYNEQFF,TGTGCCAGCAGCTTAATGGCCCAGGGGTACAATGAGCAGTTCTTC
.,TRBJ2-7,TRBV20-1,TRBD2,CSAGGTISYEQYF,TGCAGTGCTGGGGGGACTATCTCCTACGAGCAGTACTTC
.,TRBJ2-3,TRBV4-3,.,CASSPSALAVDTQYF,TGCGCCAGCAGCCCATCGGCGCTAGCAGTAGATACGCAGTATTTT
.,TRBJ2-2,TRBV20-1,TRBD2,CSARVLAGKLRNGELFF,TGCAGTGCTAGGGTACTAGCGGGAAAGCTCCGAAACGGGGAGCTGTTTTTT
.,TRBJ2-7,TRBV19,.,CASSIWQGSYEQYF,TGTGCCAGTAGTATATGGCAGGGTTCCTACGAGCAGTACTTC
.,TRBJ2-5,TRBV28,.,CASNSSPSGTGTQYF,TGTGCCAGCAATTCATCGCCCTCCGGGACCGGGACCCAGTACTTC
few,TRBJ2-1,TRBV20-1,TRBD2,CSARVPTSGILFPYNEQFF,TGCAGTGCTAGAGTACCGACTAGCGGGATTCTTTTTCCCTACAATGAGCAGTTCTTC
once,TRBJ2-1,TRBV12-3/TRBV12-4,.,CASTGADIVSRRF,TGTGCCAGCACGGGGGCAGATATAGTCTCTAGGCGGTTC
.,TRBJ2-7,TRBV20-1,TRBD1,CSAAGQEGEQYF,TGCAGTGCCGCGGGACAGGAGGGCGAGCAGTACTTC
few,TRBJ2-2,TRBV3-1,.,CASSLTTGGLPNTGELFF,TGTGCCAGCAGCCTGACCACCGGGGGACTTCCTAACACCGGGGAGCTGTTTTTT
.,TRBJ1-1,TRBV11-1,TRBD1,CASSLEPGQGAGSTEAFF,TGTGCCAGCAGCTTAGAACCGGGACAGGGGGCTGGGAGCACTGAAGCTTTCTTT
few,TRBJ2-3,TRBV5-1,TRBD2,CASSLQLAGDTQYF,TGCGCCAGCAGCCTACAACTAGCGGGAGATACGCAGTATTTT
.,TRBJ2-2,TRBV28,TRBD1,CASSFGTGWTGELFF,TGTGCCAGCAGTTTCGGGACAGGATGGACCGGGGAGCTGTTTTTT
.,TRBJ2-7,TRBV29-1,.,CSVGGGHLPLYEQYF,TGCAGCGTTGGGGGGGGCCACCTTCCCCTCTACGAGCAGTACTTC
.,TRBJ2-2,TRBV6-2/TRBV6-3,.,CASSYSMMERNVINTGELFF,TGTGCCAGCAGTTACTCGATGATGGAGCGGAACGTAATTAACACCGGGGAGCTGTTTTTT
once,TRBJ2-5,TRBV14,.,CASSPRPGGGETQYF,TGTGCCAGCAGCCCCCGACCCGGGGGCGGGGAGACCCAGTACTTC
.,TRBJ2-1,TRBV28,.,CASNLGGVPSYNEQFF,TGTGCCAGCAACCTGGGGGGAGTGCCCTCCTACAATGAGCAGTTCTTC
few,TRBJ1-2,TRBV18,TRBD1,CASSQAQGADGYTF,TGTGCCAGCTCACAAGCCCAGGGGGCTGATGGCTACACCTTC
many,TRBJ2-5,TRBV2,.,CASSYGQTQETQYF,TGTGCCAGCAGCTACGGTCAAACTCAAGAGACCCAGTACTTC
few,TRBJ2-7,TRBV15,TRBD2,CATSRVAGGVYEQYF,TGTGCCACCAGCAGAGTAGCGGGAGGAGTATACGAGCAGTACTTC
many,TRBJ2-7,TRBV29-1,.,CSAYSSRAYEQYF,TGCAGCGCCTACTCGTCTAGGGCCTACGAGCAGTACTTC
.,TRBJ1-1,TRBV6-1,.,CASSLVGRREAFF,TGTGCCAGCAGCCTCGTCGGTCGGCGTGAGGCTTTCTTT
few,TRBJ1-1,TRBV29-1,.,CSVGGSGENTEAFF,TGCAGCGTTGGGGGTTCAGGAGAGAACACTGAAGCTTTCTTT
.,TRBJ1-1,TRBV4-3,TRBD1,CASSQEGAGGLNTEAFF,TGCGCCAGCAGCCAAGAAGGGGCAGGGGGCCTGAACACTGAAGCTTTCTTT
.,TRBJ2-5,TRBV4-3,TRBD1,CASSPTGGIQTQYF,TGCGCCAGCAGCCCGACAGGGGGCATACAGACCCAGTACTTC
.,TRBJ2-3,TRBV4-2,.,CASSQVKQFPDTQYF,TGTGCCAGCAGCCAAGTAAAGCAGTTTCCAGATACGCAGTATTTT
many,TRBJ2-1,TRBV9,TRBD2,CASSVGRLAGRWAYNEQFF,TGTGCCAGCAGCGTAGGGCGTCTAGCGGGAAGGTGGGCCTACAATGAGCAGTTCTTC
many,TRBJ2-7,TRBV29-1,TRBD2,CSVEDRAGVSYEQYF,TGCAGCGTTGAAGATCGGGCGGGGGTCTCCTACGAGCAGTACTTC
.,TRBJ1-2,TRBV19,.,CATEAGGRLKGYTF,TGTGCCACCGAGGCGGGGGGACGGTTGAAGGGCTACACCTTC
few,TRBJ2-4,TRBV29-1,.,CSVEVVTGKLAKNIQYF,TGCAGCGTTGAAGTCGTGACGGGCAAACTAGCCAAAAACATTCAGTACTTC
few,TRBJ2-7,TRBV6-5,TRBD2,CASSYSYPAGAYEQYF,TGTGCCAGCAGTTACTCGTATCCAGCGGGGGCCTACGAGCAGTACTTC
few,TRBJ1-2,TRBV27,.,CASSFTGFGYTF,TGTGCCAGCAGTTTCACAGGGTTTGGCTACACCTTC
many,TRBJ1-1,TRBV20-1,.,CSASRGDTEAFF,TGCAGTGCTAGTCGTGGGGACACTGAAGCTTTCTTT
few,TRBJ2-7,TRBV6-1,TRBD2,CASRRLAGFPYEQYF,TGTGCCAGCAGGCGACTAGCCGGTTTTCCCTACGAGCAGTACTTC
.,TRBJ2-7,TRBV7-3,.,CASSQLGRLGEQYF,TGTGCCAGCAGCCAACTGGGACGGTTGGGGGAGCAGTACTTC
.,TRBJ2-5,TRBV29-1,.,CSVLDPGGTQYF,TGCAGCGTCCTGGACCCCGGTGGGACCCAGTACTTC
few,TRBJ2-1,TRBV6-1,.,CASTPRDLLRGEQFF,TGTGCCAGCACTCCGCGGGACCTACTGAGGGGTGAGCAGTTCTTC
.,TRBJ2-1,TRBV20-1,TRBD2,CSARDPAGRARAIYNEQFF,TGCAGTGCTAGAGATCCAGCCGGGAGGGCCCGAGCGATATACAATGAGCAGTTCTTC
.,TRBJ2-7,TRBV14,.,CASSQGLVPFYEQYF,TGTGCCAGCAGCCAAGGACTAGTCCCCTTCTACGAGCAGTACTTC
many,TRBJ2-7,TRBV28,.,CASSLYPGHIYYEQYF,TGTGCCAGCAGTTTATACCCCGGACACATCTACTACGAGCAGTACTTC
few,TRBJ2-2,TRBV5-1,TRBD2,CASNLRGTSIPGELFF,TGCGCCAGCAACCTAAGAGGGACTAGTATACCCGGGGAGCTGTTTTTT
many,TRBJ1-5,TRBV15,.,CATSRDGQPQHF,TGTGCCACCAGCAGAGACGGGCAGCCCCAGCATTTT
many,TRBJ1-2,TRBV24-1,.,CATSDAWTESNYGYTF,TGTGCCACCAGTGATGCCTGGACAGAATCTAACTATGGCTACACCTTC
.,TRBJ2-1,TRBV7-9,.,CASSLITISYNEQFF,TGTGCCAGCAGCTTAATAACTATTTCCTACAATGAGCAGTTCTTC
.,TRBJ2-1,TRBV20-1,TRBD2,CSMVAGGYYNEQFF,TGCAGTATGGTGGCGGGAGGGTATTACAATGAGCAGTTCTTC
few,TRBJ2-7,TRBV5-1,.,CASSRDASSYEQYF,TGCGCCAGCAGCCGGGACGCGAGCTCCTACGAGCAGTACTTC
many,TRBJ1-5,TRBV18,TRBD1,CASSPDRGGNQPQHF,TGTGCCAGCTCACCAGACAGGGGAGGCAATCAGCCCCAGCATTTT
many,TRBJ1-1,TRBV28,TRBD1,CASQRGGPNTEAFF,TGTGCCAGCCAAAGAGGGGGCCCGAACACTGAAGCTTTCTTT
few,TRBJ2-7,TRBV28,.,CASSPRYRAYSYEQYF,TGTGCCAGCAGTCCCCGTTACAGGGCCTACTCCTACGAGCAGTACTTC
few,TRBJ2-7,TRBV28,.,CASSPLAGREQYF,TGTGCCAGCAGCCCATTAGCAGGGAGAGAGCAGTACTTC
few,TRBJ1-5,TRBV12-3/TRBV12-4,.,CASSLKGAAPYNQPQHF,TGTGCCAGCAGTTTAAAAGGGGCAGCCCCTTACAATCAGCCCCAGCATTTT
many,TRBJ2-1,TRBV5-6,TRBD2,CASSFATVRSGSFGNYNEQFF,TGTGCCAGCAGCTTCGCGACAGTTAGAAGCGGGAGCTTCGGTAACTACAATGAGCAGTTCTTC